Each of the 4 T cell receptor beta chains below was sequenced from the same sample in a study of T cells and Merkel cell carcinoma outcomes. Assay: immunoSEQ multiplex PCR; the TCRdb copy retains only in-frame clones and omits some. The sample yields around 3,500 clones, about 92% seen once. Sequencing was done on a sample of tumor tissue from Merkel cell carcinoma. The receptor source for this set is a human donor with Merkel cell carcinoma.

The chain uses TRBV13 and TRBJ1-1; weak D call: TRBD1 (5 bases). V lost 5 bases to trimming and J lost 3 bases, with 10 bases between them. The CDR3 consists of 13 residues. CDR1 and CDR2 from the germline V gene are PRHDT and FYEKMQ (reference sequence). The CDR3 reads CASSRDGYTEAFF. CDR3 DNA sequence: TGTGCCAGCAGCCGGGACGGATACACTGAAGCTTTCTTT.

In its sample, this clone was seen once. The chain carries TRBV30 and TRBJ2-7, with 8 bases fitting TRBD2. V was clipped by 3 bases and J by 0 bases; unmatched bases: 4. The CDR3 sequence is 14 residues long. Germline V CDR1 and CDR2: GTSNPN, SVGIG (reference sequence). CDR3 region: CAWRTTSVSYEQYF. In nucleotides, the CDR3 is TGTGCCTGGAGGACGACTAGCGTCTCCTACGAGCAGTACTTC.

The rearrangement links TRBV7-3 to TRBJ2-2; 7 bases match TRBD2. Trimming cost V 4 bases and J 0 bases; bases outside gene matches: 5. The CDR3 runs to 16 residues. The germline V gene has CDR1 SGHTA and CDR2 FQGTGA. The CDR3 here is CASSSPAGTNTGELFF. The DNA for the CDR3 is TGTGCCAGCAGCTCCCCAGCGGGGACGAACACCGGGGAGCTGTTTTTT.

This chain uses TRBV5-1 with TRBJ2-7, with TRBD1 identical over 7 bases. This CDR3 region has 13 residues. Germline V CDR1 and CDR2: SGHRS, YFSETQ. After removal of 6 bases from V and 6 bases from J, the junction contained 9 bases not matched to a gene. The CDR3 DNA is TGCGCCAGCACACGAACGACAGGGAGCGAGCAGTACTTC. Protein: CASTRTTGSEQYF.